The 6 T cell receptor beta chains in this list originate from one sample, sequenced in a study of cytomegalovirus exposure and HLA in healthy donors (dated by TCRdb to between 2016 and 2019). Library creation used the immunoSEQ multiplex PCR assay. TCRdb stores this immuneACCESS table with in-frame sequences only. Part of the clones is absent; in the studies checked, under half of the shortfall reflects unresolved V genes, and no reason is known for the rest. Counted in this sample were more than 95,000 clones; 85% to 90% of them appeared once. The top ten hold roughly 4% of the sample. Sequencing input: PBMCs. The receptors shown here come from a woman aged 18-29 years in good health and CMV-seropositive.

J is TRBJ2-1 and V is TRBV6-6; the match to TRBD2 covers 12 bases. The CDR3 is 14 amino acids. Losses at the gene ends were 6 bases for V and 9 bases for J; bases not matched to a gene: 6. The germline gives CDR1 MNHNY, CDR2 SVGAGI (reference sequence). CDR3 region: CASSSTSGRSEQFF. The CDR3 DNA follows: TGTGCCAGCAGCTCCACTAGCGGGAGGAGTGAGCAGTTCTTC.

This clone has just one count. The J gene is TRBJ2-1, the V gene TRBV5-1; D is perhaps TRBD2 (5 bases). Germline V gene data show CDR1 as SGHRS and CDR2 as YFSETQ. The CDR3 has 14 residues. The V and J ends lost 5 bases and 6 bases respectively, with 15 bases between them. The CDR3 DNA sequence: TGCGCCAGCAGGAAGGAGGAGAAGGTCAATGAGCAGTTCTTC. It codes for CASRKEEKVNEQFF.

This chain connects TRBV18 to TRBJ2-7; unclear D gene. The CDR3 covers 12 residues. The germline V and J ends were trimmed by 2 bases and 4 bases, with 6 bases remaining between them. Germline V gene data show CDR1 as KGHSH and CDR2 as LQKENI. The DNA of the CDR3 is TGTGCCAGCTCACCAGGAGTTTACGAGCAGTACTTC. Its translation is CASSPGVYEQYF.

About this clone itself: The same CDR3 arises from other DNA sequences in this sample as well. The rearrangement links TRBV9 to TRBJ2-5; D gene unclear. Germline V gene sequence: CDR1 SGDLS, CDR2 YYNGEE. V shed 0 bases and J shed 4 bases, with 4 bases lying between them. The CDR3 runs 12 residues. CDR3 coding DNA: TGTGCCAGCAGCGTAGACTCAGAGACCCAGTACTTC. Protein product: CASSVDSETQYF.

This clone is labeled medium-sized. The chain couples TRBV6-4 to TRBJ2-3; 8 bases map to TRBD2. The V and J ends lost 6 bases and 4 bases, in that order; junction bases with no gene match: 3. Germline lookup yields CDR1 MRHNA and CDR2 SNTAGT. The CDR3 is made up of 13 amino acids. CDR3 amino acids: CASSQRESDTQYF. Here the CDR3 DNA reads TGTGCCAGCAGCCAGCGGGAGTCAGATACGCAGTATTTT.

The chain couples TRBV5-4 to TRBJ2-4; no definite D call. CDR1 SGHNT and CDR2 YYREEE come from the germline V gene (reference sequence). V lost 1 base and J 7 bases, leaving 3 bases between the germline ends. This CDR3 has 11 residues. CDR3 DNA: TGTGCCAGCAGCTTGCAGAACATTCAGTACTTC. It yields the protein CASSLQNIQYF.